Following are 30 T cell receptor beta chains from one sample sequenced in a study of radiotherapy plus CTLA-4 blockade in lung cancer. Repertoires were generated with immunoSEQ multiplex PCR, while TCRdb's copy carries only in-frame clones and drops some. This table holds 52,000 or so clones, approximately 82% found once. The sequences come from peripheral blood, collected from a patient treated with radiotherapy plus ipilimumab. The receptors shown here come from a human donor with non-small cell lung cancer whose response to radiotherapy plus ipilimumab could not be evaluated.

The J gene is TRBJ2-7, the V gene TRBV27; 13 bases fit TRBD2. Germline V CDR1 and CDR2: MNHEY, SMNVEV (reference sequence). Losses at the gene ends were 5 bases for V and 6 bases for J; bases not matched to a gene: 10. The CDR3 is made up of 16 amino acids. The CDR3 reads CASSPLLAGGRGEQYF. Written as DNA, the CDR3 is TGTGCCAGCAGTCCACTACTAGCGGGGGGGCGGGGCGAGCAGTACTTC.

The chain couples TRBV25-1 to TRBJ1-3; TRBD1 might be the D (6 bases). Trimming left V 4 bases short and J 2 bases short, with 9 bases between. The V gene's germline CDR1 is MGHDK and CDR2 SYGVNS. This CDR3 is 14 amino acids long. CDR3 in amino acids: CASSGYRAGNTIYF. The CDR3 nucleotides are TGTGCCAGCAGTGGTTACAGGGCTGGAAACACCATATATTTT.

The chain uses TRBV7-2 and TRBJ2-3, with 7 bases matching TRBD1. After removal of 4 bases from V and 11 bases from J, the junction contained 6 bases not matched to a gene. The CDR3 length is 12 residues. The germline gives CDR1 SGHTA, CDR2 FQGNSA. CDR3 loop: CASSSPGQQQYF. In nucleotides, the CDR3 is TGTGCCAGCAGCTCCCCGGGACAGCAGCAGTATTTT.

V and J are TRBV7-2 and TRBJ2-5; D is possibly TRBD2 (7 bases). TRBJ2-7 matches the DNA end more closely, so the J call is doubtful. CDR1 is SGHTA, CDR2 FQGNSA, per germline. CDR3 length equals 15 residues. The CDR3 sequence: CASSPLGGPSYEQYF. CDR3 DNA: TGTGCCAGCAGCCCTTTGGGGGGGCCCTCCTACGAGCAGTACTTC.

The chain has TRBV30 and TRBJ2-1, with TRBD2 matching over 10 bases. There are 15 residues in the CDR3. V was pared by 8 bases and J by 0 bases, with 7 bases of the junction left unmatched. Germline CDR1 GTSNPN, CDR2 SVGIG (reference sequence). As DNA, the CDR3 is TGTGCCCACGCTAGCGGGAGAACCTCCTACAATGAGCAGTTCTTC. This sequence encodes CAHASGRTSYNEQFF.

The chain combines TRBV9 with TRBJ2-5; tentative D call: TRBD1 (5 bases). Germline lookup yields CDR1 SGDLS and CDR2 YYNGEE. Trimming stripped 6 bases from V and 6 bases from J, with 15 bases between. The CDR3 loop spans 13 amino acids. CDR3 sequence reads: CASTTGSEKTQYF. CDR3 nucleotide sequence: TGTGCCAGCACCACAGGTTCGGAAAAGACCCAGTACTTC.

The chain employs TRBV29-1 and TRBJ2-3; 12 nucleotides agree with TRBD2. Germline-derived CDR1 and CDR2 are SQVTM and ANQGSEA. After removal of 4 bases from V and 4 bases from J, the junction contained 12 bases not matched to a gene. This CDR3 comprises 17 residues. CDR3 region: CSVVPLASGRDADTQYF. The CDR3 bases are TGCAGCGTTGTACCCCTAGCTAGCGGGAGGGATGCAGATACGCAGTATTTT.

The gene calls are TRBV29-1 and TRBJ2-3; D is unresolved. CDR3 length equals 10 residues. Looked up from germline, CDR1 is SQVTM and CDR2 is ANQGSEA. V was trimmed by 6 bases and J by 8 bases, leaving 9 bases between them. As DNA, the CDR3 is TGCAGCGTATCACAGTCTACGCAGTATTTT. Amino acid sequence: CSVSQSTQYF.

The rearrangement joins TRBV21-1 to TRBJ2-2; the D call in the table, TRBD2, was not verified against the DNA. TRBV21-1 is a known pseudogene. The length of the CDR3 is 9 residues. Here the CDR3 reads CPYTGELFF. In DNA, the CDR3 is TGTCCCTACACCGGGGAGCTGTTTTTT.

The chain combines TRBV2 with TRBJ2-2; 8 bases are a match to TRBD1. The CDR3 extends over 18 amino acids. Germline CDR1 and CDR2: SNHLY and FYNNEI. V shed 8 bases and J 6 bases; nucleotides not matched to a gene: 20. CDR3 residues: CASVDGQGARGVAGELFF. The CDR3 nucleotides are TGTGCCAGCGTGGATGGGCAGGGGGCGCGAGGGGTGGCCGGGGAGCTGTTTTTT.

This chain uses TRBV23-1 with TRBJ2-5; no reliable D call. The last part of the DNA fits TRBJ2-7 better; the J call may be wrong. TRBV23-1 is identified as an open reading frame with a role that is uncertain. The length of the CDR3 is 14 residues. CDR3 DNA: TGCGCCAGCAGTCAACCAAACTGCGGCTACGAGCAGTACTTC. The encoded protein is CASSQPNCGYEQYF.

This chain joins TRBV15 and TRBJ2-3, with 12 bases fitting TRBD1. V shed 4 bases and J 4 bases; nucleotides not matched to a gene: 6. Germline V gene sequence: CDR1 LNHNV, CDR2 YYDKDF (reference sequence). The CDR3 covers 16 residues. The CDR3 spells CATSTRDRGRPDTQYF. The CDR3 nucleotides read TGTGCCACCAGCACCCGGGACAGGGGGCGCCCAGATACGCAGTATTTT.

The chain couples TRBV7-9 to TRBJ1-5; 7 bases are shared with TRBD1. The germline gives CDR1 SEHNR, CDR2 FQNEAQ (reference sequence). The CDR3 consists of 15 residues. The trim removed 3 bases at V and 4 bases at J, leaving 6 bases unmatched. The DNA of the CDR3 is TGTGCCAGCAGCTTCGACCGGGACAGTAATCAGCCCCAGCATTTT. It specifies CASSFDRDSNQPQHF.

This clone was counted a few times. The chain combines TRBV19 with TRBJ2-7; no definite D call. V gave up 5 bases and J gave up 1 base, with 9 bases separating them. Germline values: CDR1 LNHDA, CDR2 SQIVND (reference sequence). The CDR3 covers 13 residues. Here the CDR3 DNA reads TGTGCCAGTAGTGGAGTCGGATCCTACGAGCAGTACTTC. Protein sequence: CASSGVGSYEQYF.

V and J are TRBV9 and TRBJ2-2, with D unclear. The CDR3 is made up of 14 amino acids. CDR1 is SGDLS, CDR2 YYNGEE, per germline. Between the trimmed V and J ends, which lost 0 bases and 7 bases, there was a span of 10 bases. CDR3 bases: TGTGCCAGCAGCGTAGTGTCTACTTACGGGGAGCTGTTTTTT. Residues: CASSVVSTYGELFF.

This clone was observed once. The chain recombines TRBV6-4 with TRBJ2-2; D not certain. V lost 6 bases, J lost 6 bases, and 11 bases lay in between. This CDR3 is built from 13 residues. Germline values: CDR1 MRHNA, CDR2 SNTAGT. In nucleotides, the CDR3 is TGTGCCAGCAGCAAAGAGGAAGCCGGGGAGCTGTTTTTT. This codes for CASSKEEAGELFF.

The gene calls are TRBV9 and TRBJ2-2; 7 bases are a match to TRBD2. Germline loops: CDR1 SGDLS, CDR2 YYNGEE. V gave up 2 bases and J gave up 2 bases; unmatched junction bases: 3. This CDR3 is 15 amino acids long. The CDR3 DNA follows: TGTGCCAGCAGCGTTAGACTAGCTAACACCGGGGAGCTGTTTTTT. Its translation: CASSVRLANTGELFF.

The chain carries TRBV28 and TRBJ1-1; maybe TRBD1 (5 bases). V lost 2 bases and J lost 0, with 13 bases in between. From germline, CDR1 is MDHEN and CDR2 SYDVKM. This CDR3 is 16 amino acids long. Here the CDR3 reads CASSLPLTDLNTEAFF. As DNA, the CDR3 is TGTGCCAGCAGTTTACCGCTGACAGACTTGAACACTGAAGCTTTCTTT.

This chain links TRBV7-2 with TRBJ1-3; 9 positions agree with TRBD1. Germline V CDR1 and CDR2: SGHTA, FQGNSA. J gave up 4 bases and V 5 bases, and 3 bases lay outside the gene matches. The CDR3 spans 14 residues. The CDR3 DNA reads as TGTGCCAGCAGCCCGGACAGGGGCGGAAACACCATATATTTT. Protein product: CASSPDRGGNTIYF.

The J gene is TRBJ1-1, the V gene TRBV6-1; D gene uncertain. This CDR3 contains 13 residues. V was clipped by 8 bases and J by 1 base, with 11 bases between them. The germline CDR1 and CDR2 sequences are MNHNS and SASEGT. CDR3 region: CASRRQWNTEAFF. The DNA of the CDR3 is TGTGCCAGCCGTCGACAATGGAACACTGAAGCTTTCTTT.

This clone is medium-sized (0.01 to 0.1%) in the sample. The chain recombines TRBV7-9 with TRBJ1-2; no reliable D call. The ends were cut back, 1 base at V and 6 bases at J, with 9 bases in the middle. There are 13 residues in the CDR3. Looked up from germline, CDR1 is SEHNR and CDR2 is FQNEAQ (reference sequence). The CDR3 here is CASSLEATDGYTF. CDR3 coding DNA: TGTGCCAGCAGCTTAGAGGCCACAGATGGCTACACCTTC.

This chain connects TRBV9 to TRBJ2-1, with D possibly being TRBD2 (5 bases). Trimming left V 0 bases short and J 4 bases short, with 8 bases between. Germline V CDR1 and CDR2: SGDLS, YYNGEE. This CDR3 comprises 14 residues. The CDR3 nucleotides read TGTGCCAGCAGCGTAGAAGCGGTTTACAATGAGCAGTTCTTC. Amino acid sequence: CASSVEAVYNEQFF.

This clone appeared a few times. The chain recombines TRBV9 with TRBJ2-7, with a tentative D call TRBD2 (5 bases). V lost 0 bases and J lost 5, with 12 bases in between. CDR3 size: 14 residues. From germline, CDR1 is SGDLS and CDR2 YYNGEE. CDR3 protein: CASSVGLLRDEQYF. The CDR3 DNA reads TGTGCCAGCAGCGTAGGACTACTCAGAGACGAGCAGTACTTC.

This clone was observed a single time. The chain uses TRBV5-1 and TRBJ2-3; D gene uncertain. Between the trimmed V and J ends, which lost 0 bases and 4 bases, there was a span of 12 bases. Germline V gene sequence: CDR1 SGHRS, CDR2 YFSETQ. The length of the CDR3 is 15 residues. As DNA, the CDR3 is TGCGCCAGCAGCTTGGCCTACGCTGTCCCAGATACGCAGTATTTT. Its translation: CASSLAYAVPDTQYF.

The J gene is TRBJ1-2, the V gene TRBV12-2. TRBV12-2 constitutes a pseudogene. This CDR3 comprises 14 residues. The CDR3 reads CASRAKTKNYGYTF. DNA of the CDR3: TGTGCAAGTCGCGCCAAGACTAAAAACTATGGCTACACCTTC.

The rearrangement links TRBV18 to TRBJ1-2; unclear D gene. Trimming stripped 2 bases from V and 3 bases from J, with 7 bases between. In germline, CDR1 is KGHSH, CDR2 LQKENI. The CDR3 is made up of 13 amino acids. The CDR3 is CASSPTDDYGYTF. The CDR3 DNA sequence: TGTGCCAGCTCACCAACAGACGACTATGGCTACACCTTC.

The chain couples TRBV5-1 to TRBJ2-7, with TRBD2 matching 8 bases. V lost 0 bases, J lost 4 bases, and 6 bases stayed unmatched. There are 15 residues in the CDR3. In germline, CDR1 is SGHRS, CDR2 YFSETQ. The CDR3: CASSLGSGRSYEQYF. CDR3 nucleotide sequence: TGCGCCAGCAGCTTGGGGAGCGGGAGATCGTACGAGCAGTACTTC. Variable domain in full (rest from reference TRBV5-1 and TRBJ2-7): KAGVTQTPRYLIKTRGQQVTLSCSPISGHRSVSWYQQTPGQGLQFLFEYFSETQRNKGNFPGRFSGRQFSNSRSEMNVSTLELGDSALYLCASSLGSGRSYEQYFGPGTRLTVT.

This chain links TRBV14 with TRBJ2-1; the match to TRBD2 covers 7 bases. J lost 5 bases, V lost 4 bases, and 8 bases had no gene match. CDR1 is SGHDN and CDR2 is FVKESK in the germline V gene. This CDR3 contains 15 residues. The CDR3, as DNA: TGTGCCAGCAGCCCAGCGGGACTACCGAACAATGAGCAGTTCTTC. Its protein product is CASSPAGLPNNEQFF.

This clone was observed a handful of times. This same CDR3 is encoded by further DNA sequences in the sample. This chain uses TRBV25-1 with TRBJ2-2; D uncertain. CDR3 length: 14 residues. Germline V CDR1 and CDR2: MGHDK, SYGVNS. V gave up 4 bases and J gave up 1 base, with 7 bases separating them. The CDR3 sequence: CASSASRNTGELFF. In DNA, the CDR3 is TGTGCCAGCAGTGCTTCTCGGAACACCGGGGAGCTGTTTTTT. Full variable domain (missing parts from reference TRBV25-1 and TRBJ2-2): EADIYQTPRYLVIGTGKKITLECSQTMGHDKMYWYQQDPGMELHLIHYSYGVNSTEKGDLSSESTVSRIRTEHFPLTLESARPSHTSQYLCASSASRNTGELFFGEGSRLTVL.

The gene calls are TRBV5-4 and TRBJ2-5, with D tentatively TRBD1 (7 bases). The germline V gene has CDR1 SGHNT and CDR2 YYREEE (reference sequence). V shed 0 bases and J shed 9 bases, with 21 bases lying between them. The CDR3 has 16 amino acids. CDR3 DNA: TGTGCCAGCAGCTTGGCAGGAGGGGGCGCATTCTGGGCCCAGTACTTC. Its protein is CASSLAGGGAFWAQYF.